The clone carrying this T cell receptor beta chain was detected only once. Its antigen is not known. CDR3 length: 12 residues. Germline V lookup: CDR1 KGHSH, CDR2 LQKENI. Trimming took 3 bases from V and 10 from J, leaving 10 bases between them. The data were obtained in a study of T cell responses to AZD1222 COVID-19 vaccine. Study results and caveats: Spike-specific TCR depth and breadth grew after two AZD1222 doses. It should be noted that donors were predominantly white British and more often female, and clonal diversity was possibly underestimated. Regions left unmutated in variants are reportedly the target of nearly half of spike-specific TCRs.

The protocol was immunoSEQ multiplex PCR, while the TCRdb copy is restricted to in-frame clones and leaves out a portion. The sample has roughly 100,000 clones; approximately 90% are singletons. Sequenced here: peripheral blood, sampled on day 0 of AZD1222 vaccination. The V gene is TRBV18, the J gene TRBJ2-1; D may correspond to TRBD1 or TRBD2 (6 bases each). The receptor was isolated from an adult in good health. The CDR3 bases are TGTGCCAGCTCACCCTTGGGGGGCGAGCAGTTCTTC. This encodes CASSPLGGEQFF.